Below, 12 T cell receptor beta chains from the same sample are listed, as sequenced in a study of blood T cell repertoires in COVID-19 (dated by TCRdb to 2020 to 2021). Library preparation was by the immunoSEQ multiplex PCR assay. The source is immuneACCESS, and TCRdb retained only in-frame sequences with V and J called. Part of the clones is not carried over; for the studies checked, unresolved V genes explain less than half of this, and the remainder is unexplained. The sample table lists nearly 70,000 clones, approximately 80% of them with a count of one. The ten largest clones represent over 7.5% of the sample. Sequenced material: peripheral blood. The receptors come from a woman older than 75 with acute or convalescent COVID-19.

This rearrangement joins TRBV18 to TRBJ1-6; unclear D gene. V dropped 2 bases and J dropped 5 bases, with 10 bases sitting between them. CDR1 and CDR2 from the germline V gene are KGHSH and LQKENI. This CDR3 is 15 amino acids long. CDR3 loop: CASSPTDSNNSPLHF. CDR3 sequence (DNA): TGTGCCAGCTCACCAACAGATTCCAATAATTCACCCCTCCACTTT. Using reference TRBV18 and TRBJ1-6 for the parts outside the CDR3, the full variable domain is NAGVMQNPRHLVRRRGQEARLRCSPMKGHSHVYWYRQLPEEGLKFMVYLQKENIIDESGMPKERFSAEFPKEGPSILRIQQVVRGDSAAYFCASSPTDSNNSPLHFGNGTRLTVT.

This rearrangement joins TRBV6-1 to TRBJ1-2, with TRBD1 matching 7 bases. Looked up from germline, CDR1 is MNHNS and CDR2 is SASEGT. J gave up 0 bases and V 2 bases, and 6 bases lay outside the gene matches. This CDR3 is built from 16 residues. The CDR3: CASSEFPTGTNYGYTF. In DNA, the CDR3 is TGTGCCAGCAGTGAATTCCCGACAGGGACTAACTATGGCTACACCTTC.

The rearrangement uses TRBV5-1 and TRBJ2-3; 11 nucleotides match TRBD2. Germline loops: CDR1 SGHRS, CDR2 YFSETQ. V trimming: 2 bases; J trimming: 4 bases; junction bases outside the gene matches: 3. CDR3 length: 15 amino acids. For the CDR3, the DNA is TGCGCCAGCAGCTTTAGCGGGGGGGTTTCAGATACGCAGTATTTT. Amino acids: CASSFSGGVSDTQYF.

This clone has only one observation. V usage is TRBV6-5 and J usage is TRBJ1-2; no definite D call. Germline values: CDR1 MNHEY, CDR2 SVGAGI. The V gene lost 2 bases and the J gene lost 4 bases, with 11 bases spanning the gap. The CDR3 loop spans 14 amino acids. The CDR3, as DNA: TGTGCCAGCAGTTACACCCCCTTGGCCTATGGCTACACCTTC. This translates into CASSYTPLAYGYTF.

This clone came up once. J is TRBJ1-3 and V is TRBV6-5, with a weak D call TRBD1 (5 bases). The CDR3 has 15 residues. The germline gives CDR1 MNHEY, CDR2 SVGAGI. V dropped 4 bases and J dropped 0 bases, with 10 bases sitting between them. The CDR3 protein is CASSFDSHSGNTIYF. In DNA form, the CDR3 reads TGTGCCAGCAGTTTCGACAGCCACTCTGGAAACACCATATATTTT.

The CDR3 region has the DNA TGTGCCAGCACCCCGACAGGAAGGGAGACCCAGTACTTC. Translated: CASTPTGRETQYF. V and J are TRBV12-3 or TRBV12-4 and TRBJ2-5; maybe TRBD1 (6 bases). CDR3 size: 13 residues. V lost 7 bases to trimming and J lost 5 bases, with 14 bases between them.

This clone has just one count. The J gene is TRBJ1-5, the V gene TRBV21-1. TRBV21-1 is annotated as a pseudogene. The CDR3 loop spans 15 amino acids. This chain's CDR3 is CATHVPSGVGQPQHF. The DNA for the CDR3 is TGTGCCACCCATGTTCCATCGGGGGTCGGTCAGCCCCAGCATTTT.

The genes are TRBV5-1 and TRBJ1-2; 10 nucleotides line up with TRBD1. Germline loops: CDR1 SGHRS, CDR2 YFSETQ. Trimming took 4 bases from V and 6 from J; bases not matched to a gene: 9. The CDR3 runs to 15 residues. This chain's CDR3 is CASSLRTGGADGYTF. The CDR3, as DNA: TGCGCCAGCAGCCTCAGGACAGGGGGAGCGGATGGCTACACCTTC.

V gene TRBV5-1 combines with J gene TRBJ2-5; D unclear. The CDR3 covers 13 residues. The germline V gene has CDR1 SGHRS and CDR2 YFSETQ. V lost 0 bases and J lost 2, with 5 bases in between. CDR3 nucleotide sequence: TGCGCCAGCAGCTTGGACGAGCAAGAGACCCAGTACTTC. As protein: CASSLDEQETQYF.

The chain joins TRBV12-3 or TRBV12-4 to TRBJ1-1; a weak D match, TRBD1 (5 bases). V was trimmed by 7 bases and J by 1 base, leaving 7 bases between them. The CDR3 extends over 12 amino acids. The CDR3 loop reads CASNTGNTEAFF. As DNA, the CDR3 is TGTGCCAGCAACACAGGGAACACTGAAGCTTTCTTT.

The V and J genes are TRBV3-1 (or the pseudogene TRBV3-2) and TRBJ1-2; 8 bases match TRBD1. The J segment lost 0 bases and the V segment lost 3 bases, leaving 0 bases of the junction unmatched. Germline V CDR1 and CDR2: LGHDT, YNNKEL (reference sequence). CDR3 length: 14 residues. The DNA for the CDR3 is TGTGCCAGCAGCCAGGACAGGGCTAACTATGGCTACACCTTC. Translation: CASSQDRANYGYTF.

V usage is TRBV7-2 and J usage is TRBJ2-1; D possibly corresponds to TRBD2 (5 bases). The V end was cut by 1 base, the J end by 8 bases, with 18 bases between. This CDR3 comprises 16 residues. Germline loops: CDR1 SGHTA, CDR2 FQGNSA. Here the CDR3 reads CASSLGRGVYNDEQFF. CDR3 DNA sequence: TGTGCCAGCAGCTTAGGACGGGGAGTCTACAATGATGAGCAGTTCTTC.